These 22 T cell receptor beta chains were all obtained from the same sample, sequenced in a study of blood T cell repertoires in COVID-19. Only in-frame clones appear in the TCRdb table, and some are missing; sequencing was by immunoSEQ multiplex PCR. This sample yields roughly 300,000 clones, of which about nine tenths are seen a single time; 3.5% to 5% belongs to the top ten. The material sequenced was PBMCs or T cells enriched from blood (not recorded which). The receptor set was obtained from a man younger than 40 who had recovered from COVID-19.

V usage is TRBV20-1 and J usage is TRBJ1-1; D is uncertain. Between the trimmed V and J ends, which lost 7 bases and 3 bases, there was a span of 9 bases. Per the germline V gene, CDR1 is DFQATT and CDR2 is SNEGSKA (reference sequence). The CDR3 has 11 amino acids. The CDR3 sequence is CSGKEDTEAFF. The CDR3 DNA reads as TGCAGTGGGAAGGAGGACACTGAAGCTTTCTTT.

This clone was counted a few times. The CDR3 reads CASSLLSDRQETQYF. The CDR3 DNA reads TGTGCCAGCAGCCTACTCTCGGACAGACAAGAGACCCAGTACTTC. This chain uses TRBV6-2 or TRBV6-3 with TRBJ2-5; weak D call: TRBD1 (6 bases). Germline V gene sequence: CDR1 MNHEY, CDR2 SVGEGT. CDR3 length equals 15 residues. V dropped 6 bases and J dropped 2 bases, with 16 bases sitting between them.

This rearrangement joins TRBV29-1 to TRBJ2-2, with TRBD2 matching over 10 bases. Losses at the gene ends were 4 bases for V and 5 bases for J; bases not matched to a gene: 4. The CDR3 contains 14 residues. Germline V CDR1 and CDR2: SQVTM, ANQGSEA. The CDR3 spells CSVGLAGGTGELFF. Written as DNA, the CDR3 is TGCAGCGTTGGACTAGCGGGTGGGACCGGGGAGCTGTTTTTT.

This rearrangement joins TRBV7-2 to TRBJ2-7; 10 bases agree with TRBD2. This CDR3 spans 15 amino acids. V was clipped by 2 bases and J by 6 bases; unmatched bases: 7. Germline V gene lookup returns CDR1 SGHTA and CDR2 FQGNSA. The CDR3 is CASSLQAGGPSEQYF. The CDR3, as DNA: TGTGCCAGCAGCTTACAAGCGGGAGGGCCCAGCGAGCAGTACTTC.

The chain combines TRBV14 with TRBJ2-7; D ambiguous. V was clipped by 1 base and J by 3 bases, with 19 bases between them. Germline lookup yields CDR1 SGHDN and CDR2 FVKESK. This CDR3 comprises 17 residues. Here the CDR3 reads CASSQAWSGTSLYEQYF. CDR3 nucleotides: TGTGCCAGCAGCCAAGCTTGGTCTGGCACATCCCTCTACGAGCAGTACTTC.

The chain has TRBV14 and TRBJ1-1; tentatively, D is TRBD1 (6 bases). The CDR3 runs 13 residues. V was pared by 3 bases and J by 5 bases, with 10 bases between. CDR1 is SGHDN and CDR2 is FVKESK in the germline V gene. The CDR3 spells CASSQGRGTEAFF. The CDR3 DNA sequence: TGTGCCAGCAGCCAGGGCAGGGGAACTGAAGCTTTCTTT.

As DNA, the CDR3 is TGTGCCTGGAGTGTAGAGCCGACTTATCTCGAGCAGTACTTC. It yields the protein CAWSVEPTYLEQYF. The rearrangement links TRBV30 to TRBJ2-7; D remains unclear. The germline CDR1 and CDR2 sequences are GTSNPN and SVGIG (reference sequence). The germline V and J ends were trimmed by 0 bases and 6 bases, with 15 bases remaining between them. The CDR3 is 14 amino acids.

The gene calls are TRBV19 and TRBJ2-7; 10 bases map to TRBD2. The junction had 12 bases not matched to a gene; V was cut back by 6 bases and J by 4 bases. The CDR3 is 16 amino acids. Looked up from germline, CDR1 is LNHDA and CDR2 is SQIVND (reference sequence). The DNA for the CDR3 is TGTGCCAGTAGGTTAAACCTAGCGGGAGTTGGATACGAGCAGTACTTC. This gives the protein CASRLNLAGVGYEQYF.

The chain joins TRBV29-1 to TRBJ1-1; D remains unclear. CDR1 is SQVTM, CDR2 ANQGSEA, per germline. The CDR3 is made up of 12 amino acids. V was cut by 4 bases and J by 1 base, with 7 bases left in between. CDR3 sequence: CSVVQRNTEAFF. In DNA, the CDR3 is TGCAGCGTTGTACAGAGGAACACTGAAGCTTTCTTT.

The chain uses TRBV21-1 and TRBJ1-5; TRBD1 reflects the table's D call only, with no check against the DNA. TRBV21-1 is marked as a pseudogene. The CDR3 covers 17 residues. The CDR3 DNA sequence: TGTGCCAGCAGCAAAGGTCCAGGGGGCGCGGGGAATCAGCCCCAGCATTTT. The encoded protein is CASSKGPGGAGNQPQHF.

This chain links TRBV5-8 with TRBJ1-4; 8 positions agree with TRBD1. The CDR3 has 15 amino acids. The V gene's germline CDR1 is SGHTS and CDR2 YDEGEE. With V trimmed by 4 bases and J by 8 bases, 10 bases remained unmatched. The CDR3, as DNA: TGTGCCAGCAGCCCCGGACAGGGACGTGGAGAAAAACTGTTTTTT. Translating gives CASSPGQGRGEKLFF.

This clone is a singleton in its sample. The chain recombines TRBV5-1 with TRBJ2-7; possible D gene TRBD2, 6 bases. In germline, CDR1 is SGHRS, CDR2 YFSETQ. Trimming removed 5 bases from V and 5 bases from J, with 11 bases in between. This CDR3 region has 12 residues. The CDR3 protein is CASSGGFHEQYF. CDR3 in DNA: TGCGCCAGCAGTGGGGGGTTCCACGAGCAGTACTTC.

This chain links TRBV19 with TRBJ2-1; D is undetermined. Trimming removed 5 bases at V and 2 bases at J, with 10 bases between. CDR3 length: 14 residues. The V gene's germline CDR1 is LNHDA and CDR2 SQIVND (reference sequence). The CDR3 DNA is TGTGCCAGTAGTTCCTCTATCACCTACAATGAGCAGTTCTTC. Protein product: CASSSSITYNEQFF.

This clone was seen more than once but under ten times. The rearrangement links TRBV13 to TRBJ1-3; D not certain. Germline CDR1 reads PRHDT; CDR2 reads FYEKMQ (reference sequence). V shed 10 bases and J shed 2 bases, with 12 bases lying between them. The CDR3 has 13 residues. The CDR3 bases are TGTGCCACCTCAGATGCCCCTGGAAACACCATATATTTT. Protein sequence: CATSDAPGNTIYF.

The gene calls are TRBV19 and TRBJ1-5; TRBD1 is a possible D gene (5 bases). This CDR3 region has 14 residues. Germline V gives CDR1 LNHDA, CDR2 SQIVND (reference sequence). V shed 3 bases and J shed 2 bases, with 8 bases lying between them. CDR3 amino acids: CASSMSGGNQPQHF. In DNA form, the CDR3 reads TGTGCCAGTAGTATGTCGGGGGGCAATCAGCCCCAGCATTTT.

The chain carries TRBV7-9 and TRBJ1-5; D may be TRBD1 (5 bases). V lost 5 bases and J lost 5, with 10 bases in between. This CDR3 spans 13 amino acids. Germline V lookup: CDR1 SEHNR, CDR2 FQNEAQ (reference sequence). CDR3 nucleotides: TGTGCCAGCAGCGGAGACAGTTATCAGCCCCAGCATTTT. It codes for CASSGDSYQPQHF.

This chain joins TRBV7-2 and TRBJ2-4; the D gene is possibly TRBD2 (5 bases). This CDR3 comprises 16 residues. Deletions cut 8 bases from V and 5 bases from J, with 22 bases between. CDR1 is SGHTA and CDR2 is FQGNSA in the germline V gene. As DNA, the CDR3 is TGTGCCAGCTCACTAGGGTTGAGCGGTGGGGAAAACATTCAGTACTTC. Translating gives CASSLGLSGGENIQYF.

CDR3 coding DNA: TGTGCCAGCAGCTCGACAGGGACAACCCTCCACTTT. Protein product: CASSSTGTTLHF. The chain employs TRBV12-3 or TRBV12-4 and TRBJ1-6; 7 positions agree with TRBD1. There are 12 residues in the CDR3. Trimming at V came to 6 bases and at J to 14 bases, leaving 7 bases not matched to a gene.

The gene calls are TRBV6-5 and TRBJ2-1; D is undetermined. The CDR3 has 15 residues. In germline, CDR1 is MNHEY, CDR2 SVGAGI. The V end lost 6 bases, the J end lost 5 bases, and 17 bases lay between the germline ends. The CDR3 sequence: CASSRGGPRNNEQFF. The CDR3 DNA sequence: TGTGCCAGCAGCCGAGGCGGCCCTCGAAACAATGAGCAGTTCTTC.

The genes are TRBV30 and TRBJ2-3; tentative D call: TRBD2 (5 bases). The ends were cut back, 3 bases at V and 6 bases at J, with 13 bases in the middle. Germline CDR1 reads GTSNPN; CDR2 reads SVGIG (reference sequence). This CDR3 has 13 amino acids. This CDR3 reads CAWSPGDGDTQYF. Here the CDR3 DNA reads TGTGCCTGGAGCCCCGGGGATGGGGATACGCAGTATTTT.

V and J are TRBV30 and TRBJ1-2, with a tentative D call TRBD1 (5 bases). The CDR3 is 11 residues long. Germline V gene lookup returns CDR1 GTSNPN and CDR2 SVGIG (reference sequence). V was cut by 8 bases and J by 7 bases, with 14 bases left in between. The CDR3 sequence: CARDSRAGYTF. DNA for the CDR3: TGTGCCCGGGACTCCCGTGCTGGCTACACCTTC.

The V and J genes are TRBV12-3 or TRBV12-4 and TRBJ1-2; D perhaps matches TRBD1 (5 bases). This CDR3 comprises 13 residues. Trimming took off 7 bases at V and 8 bases at J, with 17 bases between the two ends. CDR3 sequence: CASTDAGRGGYTF. The CDR3 nucleotides are TGTGCCAGCACCGACGCGGGGCGCGGAGGCTACACCTTC.